This TCR beta chain was obtained from a study of breast tumors, draining lymph nodes, adjacent tissues. As regards this clonotype: Its antigen remains unidentified. Since a much larger clone is just one base distant, this may be a read error.

Samples came from axillary lymph nodes draining the breast cancer. TCRdb re-called the multiplex PCR reads through MiXCR, storing one row per CDR3 protein. The sample carries about 270,000 distinct CDR3 sequences, around 30% recorded once. Germline V gene sequence: CDR1 MNHNY, CDR2 SVGAGI (reference sequence). The CDR3 contains 13 residues. The V gene end was trimmed by 6 bases and the J gene end by 3 bases; junction bases not matched to a gene: 4. Whole-study results and caveats: Tumor T cell lymph node origin was a supported hypothesis, not proven. Luminal-like breast cancer showed significantly greater tumor-nontumor repertoire similarity than basal-like breast cancer did. The data were judged consistent with most tumor T cells coming from lymph node and expanding in tumor.

The specimen was axillary lymph node tissue. The chain links TRBV6-6 to TRBJ2-7, with 8 bases fitting TRBD2. The sequence was obtained from a female donor with breast cancer. Some clones in this sample may be carry-over from other donors' samples. The CDR3 spells CASRPGTSYEQYF. The CDR3 nucleotides are TGTGCCAGCAGGCCCGGGACTAGCTACGAGCAGTACTTC.